The 21 T cell receptor beta chains listed next were all sequenced from one sample in a study of beta chain features in type 1 diabetes. Investigators reverse transcribed all isolated RNA, so they sequenced expressed TCRB transcripts. Assay: immunoSEQ multiplex PCR; the TCRdb copy retains only in-frame clones and omits some. The sample contains some 150,000 clones, about 9.1% of which appear only once. The sample consisted of central memory CD4+ T cells from blood. These TCRs come from a woman aged 40 to 55 in good health.

This clone was detected a few times. The chain uses TRBV18 and TRBJ2-2, with 10 bases aligning to TRBD2. Germline V lookup: CDR1 KGHSH, CDR2 LQKENI. CDR3 length: 17 amino acids. V lost 3 bases, J lost 3 bases, and 7 bases stayed unmatched. CDR3 bases: TGTGCCAGCTCACCTTCCTCCACTAGCGGGGACACCGGGGAGCTGTTTTTT. It codes for CASSPSSTSGDTGELFF.

Only a few counts were recorded for this clone. The chain uses TRBV5-1 and TRBJ2-2, with TRBD2 matching over 10 bases. The V gene end was trimmed by 6 bases and the J gene end by 2 bases; junction bases not matched to a gene: 7. Germline CDR1 is SGHRS and CDR2 is YFSETQ. The CDR3 runs to 16 residues. CDR3 sequence (DNA): TGCGCCAGCAATCGGCTAGCGGGGGCCAACACCGGGGAGCTGTTTTTT. Translation gives CASNRLAGANTGELFF.

This clone came up a few times. This chain's CDR3 is CASSFEGVAGGRETQYF. Here the CDR3 DNA reads TGTGCCAGCAGCTTTGAAGGAGTAGCGGGGGGTAGGGAGACCCAGTACTTC. The chain employs TRBV11-2 and TRBJ2-5, with 10 bases identical to TRBD2. Germline loops: CDR1 SGHAT, CDR2 FQNNGV. This CDR3 comprises 17 residues. V was pared by 3 bases and J by 5 bases, with 12 bases of the junction left unmatched.

This clone was observed a handful of times. The chain combines TRBV5-4 with TRBJ2-5; possible D gene TRBD1, 5 bases. V was cut by 2 bases and J by 7 bases, with 12 bases left in between. Germline loops: CDR1 SGHNT, CDR2 YYREEE (reference sequence). CDR3 length: 13 amino acids. CDR3 sequence (DNA): TGTGCCAGCAGCTTAGCCCAGGGTGGGACCCAGTACTTC. This codes for CASSLAQGGTQYF.

There are a few counts of this clone. The V call is TRBV5-1, the J call TRBJ1-5; D call uncertain. Per the germline V gene, CDR1 is SGHRS and CDR2 is YFSETQ. V was shortened by 0 bases and J by 5 bases, with 30 bases between the two germline ends. CDR3 length equals 21 residues. The CDR3: CASSLGLNQDEPAPRDQPQHF. CDR3 in DNA: TGCGCCAGCAGCTTGGGTCTCAACCAGGACGAGCCAGCCCCGAGGGATCAGCCCCAGCATTTT.

The V gene is TRBV7-2, the J gene TRBJ2-3; 12 nucleotides line up with TRBD1. Germline CDR1 and CDR2: SGHTA and FQGNSA. V shed 9 bases and J 7 bases; nucleotides not matched to a gene: 5. The CDR3 is 13 residues long. The chain's CDR3 is CASGTGGGYTQYF. CDR3 coding DNA: TGTGCCAGTGGGACAGGGGGCGGATATACGCAGTATTTT.

As DNA, the CDR3 is TGTGCCAGTAAATCAGGGGCTACTGGAAACACCATATATTTT. Its protein product is CASKSGATGNTIYF. This chain connects TRBV19 to TRBJ1-3; TRBD1 is a possible D gene (6 bases). V was clipped by 7 bases and J by 2 bases, with 12 bases between them. This CDR3 has 14 amino acids. Germline lookup yields CDR1 LNHDA and CDR2 SQIVND (reference sequence).

This clone was detected a few times. This rearrangement joins TRBV14 to TRBJ1-1; D is ambiguous. This CDR3 has 12 amino acids. Trimming removed 1 base from V and 5 bases from J, with 5 bases in between. Germline V gene sequence: CDR1 SGHDN, CDR2 FVKESK. Here the CDR3 reads CASSQVLTEAFF. The CDR3 DNA reads as TGTGCCAGCAGCCAAGTCTTGACTGAAGCTTTCTTT.

Many counts were recorded for this clone. The chain employs TRBV29-1 and TRBJ2-7; tentatively, D is TRBD2 (5 bases). The CDR3 has 11 residues. Germline V lookup: CDR1 SQVTM, CDR2 ANQGSEA. Trimming cost V 6 bases and J 6 bases, with 12 bases left between them. Here the CDR3 reads CSVGVSGEQYF. DNA of the CDR3: TGCAGCGTGGGAGTGAGTGGCGAGCAGTACTTC.

This clone was counted a few times. J is TRBJ1-1 and V is TRBV27; no clear D gene. The V end lost 3 bases, the J end lost 2 bases, and 4 bases lay between the germline ends. Germline CDR1 MNHEY, CDR2 SMNVEV (reference sequence). The CDR3 consists of 12 residues. The CDR3 here is CASSFLNTEAFF. In DNA form, the CDR3 reads TGTGCCAGCAGTTTTTTAAACACTGAAGCTTTCTTT.

The chain links TRBV18 to TRBJ1-2; tentatively, D is TRBD1 (5 bases). From germline, CDR1 is KGHSH and CDR2 LQKENI. The CDR3 contains 17 residues. The V end lost 1 base, the J end lost 0 bases, and 15 bases lay between the germline ends. CDR3 region: CASSPRSSGEANYGYTF. For the CDR3, the DNA is TGTGCCAGCTCACCACGGTCCTCGGGGGAAGCTAACTATGGCTACACCTTC.

The chain couples TRBV5-4 to TRBJ1-4, with 10 bases matching TRBD1. With V trimmed by 4 bases and J by 3 bases, 9 bases remained unmatched. The CDR3 is made up of 17 amino acids. Germline V gene data show CDR1 as SGHNT and CDR2 as YYREEE (reference sequence). The CDR3: CASSPHGDRGANEKLFF. The CDR3 bases are TGTGCCAGCAGCCCTCATGGGGACAGGGGAGCTAATGAAAAACTGTTTTTT. Full variable domain (outside the CDR3, taken from reference TRBV5-4 and TRBJ1-4): ETGVTQSPTHLIKTRGQQVTLRCSSQSGHNTVSWYQQALGQGPQFIFQYYREEENGRGNFPPRFSGLQFPNYSSELNVNALELDDSALYLCASSPHGDRGANEKLFFGSGTQLSVL.

J is TRBJ2-5 and V is TRBV10-3, with TRBD1 matching 12 bases. The V gene's germline CDR1 is ENHRY and CDR2 SYGVKD. Germline trimming cut 6 bases from V and 5 bases from J; bases unmatched to any gene: 4. This CDR3 has 14 amino acids. The CDR3: CAIRGQGARETQYF. CDR3 nucleotides: TGTGCCATCAGGGGACAGGGGGCGCGGGAGACCCAGTACTTC.

Note on this clone: Compared with germline, one end of the junction differs, possibly owing to a read error. The V call is TRBV5-1, the J call TRBJ1-2; D not resolved. The CDR3 spans 14 residues. Germline lookup yields CDR1 SGHRS and CDR2 YFSETQ. The CDR3 nucleotides are TGTGCCAGCAGCTTGGAAGCGGTAGGCGGTGGCTACACCTTC. It specifies CASSLEAVGGGYTF.

In this sample, this clone turned up a few times. The CDR3 spells CASSPDRANEKLFF. CDR3 bases: TGTGCCAGCTCACCGGACAGGGCTAATGAAAAACTGTTTTTT. The chain links TRBV18 to TRBJ1-4, with 8 bases lining up with TRBD1. The CDR3 is 14 amino acids. CDR1 is KGHSH, CDR2 LQKENI, per germline. J lost 3 bases, V lost 3 bases, and 0 bases had no gene match. The full variable domain, its missing parts supplied by reference TRBV18 and TRBJ1-4, is NAGVMQNPRHLVRRRGQEARLRCSPMKGHSHVYWYRQLPEEGLKFMVYLQKENIIDESGMPKERFSAEFPKEGPSILRIQQVVRGDSAAYFCASSPDRANEKLFFGSGTQLSVL.

This clone has just a few counts. The CDR3 spells CAISEGQELQETQYF. CDR3 DNA sequence: TGTGCCATCAGTGAGGGGCAGGAACTCCAAGAGACCCAGTACTTC. The chain combines TRBV10-3 with TRBJ2-5; D gene unclear. The germline gives CDR1 ENHRY, CDR2 SYGVKD. The CDR3 has 15 residues. The V end lost 2 bases, the J end lost 1 base, and 11 bases lay between the germline ends.

This clone was seen a handful of times. V gene TRBV18 combines with J gene TRBJ2-4; TRBD1 matches at 10 bases. The V gene's germline CDR1 is KGHSH and CDR2 LQKENI. The V segment lost 2 bases and the J segment 6 bases; nucleotides outside the gene matches: 1. This CDR3 is built from 14 residues. CDR3 residues: CASSPGQGGNIQYF. CDR3 DNA: TGTGCCAGCTCACCAGGACAGGGGGGAAACATTCAGTACTTC.

This clone was picked up a small number of times. The chain recombines TRBV28 with TRBJ2-7, with 11 bases lining up with TRBD1. Trimming at V came to 6 bases and at J to 6 bases, leaving 7 bases not matched to a gene. The germline CDR1 and CDR2 sequences are MDHEN and SYDVKM. This CDR3 comprises 14 residues. The CDR3 region has the DNA TGTGCCAGCAGGGACGGACAGGGGGCGCCCGAGCAGTACTTC. This gives the protein CASRDGQGAPEQYF.

This clone was counted between two and nine times. V gene TRBV6-5 combines with J gene TRBJ2-1, with TRBD2 identical over 9 bases. The ends lost 4 bases at V and 2 bases at J; junction bases unmatched: 6. The length of the CDR3 is 16 residues. The germline gives CDR1 MNHEY, CDR2 SVGAGI. The CDR3 is CASSSFGGGAYNEQFF. Written as DNA, the CDR3 is TGTGCCAGCAGTTCCTTTGGCGGGGGGGCCTACAATGAGCAGTTCTTC.

This clone was seen a few times. The CDR3: CASRKTGQSYEQYF. In DNA form, the CDR3 reads TGTGCCAGCAGGAAAACGGGACAAAGTTACGAGCAGTACTTC. The gene calls are TRBV5-6 and TRBJ2-7; weak D call: TRBD1 (6 bases). Between the trimmed V and J ends, which lost 5 bases and 4 bases, there was a span of 16 bases. This CDR3 contains 14 residues. The V gene's germline CDR1 is SGHDT and CDR2 YYEEEE.

This clone showed up just a few times. CDR3: CASKVLAAPTDTQYF. In nucleotides, the CDR3 is TGCGCCAGCAAAGTACTAGCGGCCCCCACAGATACGCAGTATTTT. The chain is built from TRBV5-1 and TRBJ2-3; 8 nucleotides match TRBD2. CDR3 length equals 15 residues. After removal of 6 bases from V and 2 bases from J, the junction contained 8 bases not matched to a gene. Germline lookup yields CDR1 SGHRS and CDR2 YFSETQ.